This T cell receptor (beta chain) appears in the sequencing data of a study of T cell responses to AZD1222 COVID-19 vaccine. Study-wide background: It was second doses at about 4 or about 12 weeks that were pooled. General study points: Targets within unmutated variant regions were reportedly found for nearly half of spike-specific TCRs. Baseline serostatus was positive in only six AZD1222 recipients.

V gave up 1 base and J gave up 7 bases; unmatched junction bases: 13. There are 18 residues in the CDR3. From germline, CDR1 is SGHVS and CDR2 FNYEAQ. Assay: immunoSEQ multiplex PCR; the TCRdb copy retains only in-frame clones and omits some. The repertoire holds roughly 120,000 clones, with around 90% as singletons. This clone was seen only once. The target antigen is unknown. The source was peripheral blood, collected on day 0 of AZD1222 vaccination. The V call is TRBV7-6, the J call TRBJ1-6; 7 bases are a match to TRBD1. This clonotype was sampled from an adult in good health. The CDR3 reads CASSLERARQGPNSPLHF. In nucleotides, the CDR3 is TGTGCCAGCAGCTTAGAGCGGGCTCGACAGGGACCCAATTCACCCCTCCACTTT.